The 5 T cell receptor beta chains listed next were all sequenced from one sample in a study of T cells after posttransplantation cyclophosphamide. The repertoire was sequenced with immunoSEQ multiplex PCR; TCRdb's copy has only in-frame clones and lacks some. The data hold about 28,000 clones, with around 86% observed a single time. Sequenced material: PBMCs. Source of these receptors: a man between 50 and 59 years old.

The rearrangement joins TRBV6-6 to TRBJ1-1; D call uncertain. The CDR3 runs to 12 residues. From germline, CDR1 is MNHNY and CDR2 SVGAGI (reference sequence). The V end was cut by 4 bases, the J end by 5 bases, with 8 bases between. CDR3: CASSSPETEAFF. In DNA form, the CDR3 reads TGTGCCAGCAGTTCCCCGGAGACTGAAGCTTTCTTT.

The chain's CDR3 is CASSDSGGASDTQYF. CDR3 coding DNA: TGTGCCAGCAGCGACAGCGGGGGGGCCTCAGATACGCAGTATTTT. This chain joins TRBV9 and TRBJ2-3; TRBD2 aligns across 10 bases. Unmatched junction bases numbered 5, after V lost 3 bases and J lost 4 bases. This CDR3 comprises 15 residues. Germline V gives CDR1 SGDLS, CDR2 YYNGEE.

The chain links TRBV19 to TRBJ2-7, with TRBD2 identical over 8 bases. The CDR3 runs to 15 residues. V shed 5 bases and J 3 bases; nucleotides not matched to a gene: 9. The germline V gene encodes CDR1 LNHDA and CDR2 SQIVND (reference sequence). DNA for the CDR3: TGTGCCAGTAGTCGGACTAGCTCCGGGGGCTACGAGCAGTACTTC. Its translation: CASSRTSSGGYEQYF.

J is TRBJ2-7 and V is TRBV4-1; 11 bases align to TRBD2. Per the germline V gene, CDR1 is MGHRA and CDR2 is YSYEKL. Losses at the gene ends were 5 bases for V and 4 bases for J; bases not matched to a gene: 7. CDR3 size: 15 residues. This CDR3 is CASSNAGLADYEQYF. The CDR3 region has the DNA TGCGCCAGCAGCAATGCGGGACTAGCGGATTACGAGCAGTACTTC.

V usage is TRBV19 and J usage is TRBJ1-1; D not resolved. Per germline, CDR1 LNHDA and CDR2 SQIVND (reference sequence). The V and J ends lost 2 bases and 4 bases respectively, with 14 bases between them. The CDR3 has 15 residues. CDR3 sequence (DNA): TGTGCCAGTAGTATACCGACCCGAGGGAGCACTGAAGCTTTCTTT. Its protein product is CASSIPTRGSTEAFF. Full variable domain (rest looked up from reference TRBV19 and TRBJ1-1): DGGITQSPKYLFRKEGQNVTLSCEQNLNHDAMYWYRQDPGQGLRLIYYSQIVNDFQKGDIAEGYSVSREKKESFPLTVTSAQKNPTAFYLCASSIPTRGSTEAFFGQGTRLTVV.